This TCR beta chain was observed in a study of prognosis after radiotherapy for stage I lung cancer. A word on this clonotype: One base separates it from a far larger clone, so it is likely a read error. This CDR3 is missing its conserved last phenylalanine or tryptophan, likely due to a read error.

Starting from genomic DNA, TCR beta CDR3 was amplified through two-round multiplex PCR. Every TRBV and TRBJ gene had its own specific primer in first-round PCR. TCRdb independently ran MiXCR on the multiplex PCR reads; one entry per CDR3 protein. The sample comprises roughly 38,000 distinct CDR3 sequences, roughly 25% of which are singletons, and about 25% rests with the top ten. Germline values: CDR1 MNHEY, CDR2 SVGEGT. The length of the CDR3 is 15 residues. Between the trimmed V and J ends, which lost 5 bases and 5 bases, there was a span of 13 bases. The chain carries TRBV6-2 or TRBV6-3 and TRBJ1-6; D not certain. The clonotype originates from a donor at least 50 years old with non-small cell lung cancer. This specimen was PBMCs, taken before or after stereotactic body radiation therapy (not recorded which). The CDR3 DNA reads TGTGCCAGCAGTGAAAGGGAAGGTGATAATTCACCCCTCCACTTG. It encodes CASSEREGDNSPLHL.